Below, 10 T cell receptor beta chains from the same sample are listed, as sequenced in a study of vaccination and CD4 T cells after COVID-19. These TCRs are of unknown antigen specificity. The Oncomine TCR Beta short-read assay was what sequenced the DNA obtained from cultured CD4+ T cells. TCRdb reprocessed the PCR reads with MiXCR, giving one entry per CDR3 protein. The data show about 11,000 distinct CDR3 sequences, 50% to 70% seen once. This sample's treatment: approximately nine-day PBMC culture with coronavirus spike peptide pools or control peptides (ViraFEST assay). Sequencing was done on a sample of CD4+ T cells from blood, cultured in vitro. The receptors were gathered from a human donor who had recovered from COVID-19.

For the CDR3, the DNA is TGTGCCAGTAGTATCCGGGGAAGCTATGGCTACACCTTC. Translation: CASSIRGSYGYTF. The chain carries TRBV19 and TRBJ1-2; no clear D gene. The CDR3 contains 13 residues. Trimming pared 3 bases from V and 4 bases from J, leaving 9 bases between. CDR1 is LNHDA and CDR2 is SQIVND in the germline V gene (reference sequence).

Concerning this clonotype: Germline is not matched at one junction end, which may reflect a read error. The chain's CDR3 is CASGQYTTSGGAKLATDTQYF. DNA for the CDR3: TGTGCCAGCGGCCAATACACGACTAGCGGGGGGGCCAAATTAGCCACAGATACGCAGTATTTT. V and J are TRBV4-2 and TRBJ2-3, with TRBD2 matching 14 bases. The CDR3 runs to 21 residues. In germline, CDR1 is LGHNA, CDR2 YNFKEQ.

This chain connects TRBV18 to TRBJ2-5, with 8 nucleotides matching TRBD1. Germline V gene data show CDR1 as KGHSH and CDR2 as LQKENI. This CDR3 region has 14 residues. The trim removed 6 bases at V and 5 bases at J, leaving 8 bases unmatched. CDR3 DNA: TGTGCCAGCTCTCCTGGACAGGGTAGCGAGACCCAGTACTTC. Its translation: CASSPGQGSETQYF. Based on the CDR3 plus reference TRBV18 and TRBJ2-5, the full variable domain is NAGVMQNPRHLVRRRGQEARLRCSPMKGHSHVYWYRQLPEEGLKFMVYLQKENIIDESGMPKERFSAEFPKEGPSILRIQQVVRGDSAAYFCASSPGQGSETQYFGPGTRLLVL.

The rearrangement uses TRBV15 and TRBJ1-6; a possible D gene is TRBD1 (5 bases). This CDR3 is built from 13 residues. Trimming took off 0 bases at V and 10 bases at J, with 7 bases between the two ends. Germline V gene lookup returns CDR1 LNHNV and CDR2 YYDKDF (reference sequence). The CDR3 nucleotides read TGTGCCACCAGCAGAGACAGGGTCTCACCCCTCCACTTT. Translation: CATSRDRVSPLHF.

The genes are TRBV12-3 or TRBV12-4 and TRBJ2-1; TRBD1 is a possible D gene (5 bases). The V end was cut by 10 bases, the J end by 7 bases, with 14 bases between. The CDR3 length is 12 residues. DNA of the CDR3: TGTGCCAACGGCCAGGGTGGGAATGAGCAGTTCTTC. Translation: CANGQGGNEQFF.

This clonotype counts as medium-sized. This sequence joins TRBV12-5 and TRBJ2-1; 8 bases match TRBD2. Looked up from germline, CDR1 is LGHNT and CDR2 is FRNRAP. The ends lost 1 base at V and 15 bases at J; junction bases unmatched: 8. CDR3 length: 13 residues. The CDR3 here is CASGLGAGAGLFF. The CDR3 DNA sequence: TGTGCTAGTGGTTTGGGAGCGGGGGCGGGTTTGTTCTTC.

The V and J genes are TRBV19 and TRBJ1-2; D not certain. Germline CDR1 and CDR2: LNHDA and SQIVND (reference sequence). Trimming shortened V by 3 bases and J by 3 bases, and 11 bases separated the two germline ends. The CDR3 sequence is 14 residues long. The CDR3 here is CASSILERDYGYTF. CDR3 sequence (DNA): TGTGCCAGTAGTATTCTTGAGAGAGACTATGGCTACACCTTC.

This chain uses TRBV6-2 or TRBV6-3 with TRBJ1-4, with D possibly TRBD1 on 6 matching bases. Trimming cost V 5 bases and J 8 bases, with 15 bases left between them. This CDR3 is 14 amino acids long. From germline, CDR1 is MNHEY and CDR2 SVGEGT. The CDR3 spells CASSTGLPGEKLFF. The CDR3 nucleotides are TGTGCCAGCAGTACAGGGCTGCCGGGCGAAAAACTGTTTTTT.

The V and J genes are TRBV7-9 and TRBJ1-5; unclear D gene. V gave up 3 bases and J gave up 6 bases, with 6 bases separating them. Germline V gene lookup returns CDR1 SEHNR and CDR2 FQNEAQ (reference sequence). The CDR3 sequence is 12 residues long. In DNA form, the CDR3 reads TGTGCCAGCAGCTTGTTAGGTCAGCCCCAGCATTTT. It yields the protein CASSLLGQPQHF.

This chain uses TRBV6-1 with TRBJ2-1, with D possibly matching TRBD1 (5 bases). Germline CDR1 is MNHNS and CDR2 is SASEGT. Trimming took off 10 bases at V and 6 bases at J, with 19 bases between the two ends. The CDR3 spans 14 residues. The CDR3 region is CATRQSRDANEQFF. The CDR3, as DNA: TGTGCCACCCGACAGTCCAGGGATGCCAATGAGCAGTTCTTC.